These 14 T cell receptor beta chains originate from one sample sequenced in a study of OX40 agonist ivuxolimab in advanced cancers. Assay used: immunoSEQ multiplex PCR; TCRdb lists only in-frame clones, some missing. Altogether under 85,000 clones are present, roughly 78% being singletons, with the ten largest covering about 5.4%. Here the sequenced sample was CD4+ or CD8+ T cells sorted from blood, taken in a trial of the OX40 agonist ivuxolimab. These receptors came from an adult with an advanced solid tumor such as melanoma, head and neck, liver or kidney cancer.

The V and J genes are TRBV28 and TRBJ1-4; possible D gene TRBD1, 6 bases. The V end lost 6 bases, the J end lost 7 bases, and 15 bases lay between the germline ends. The CDR3 length is 14 residues. Germline values: CDR1 MDHEN, CDR2 SYDVKM. The CDR3 DNA follows: TGTGCCAGCAGGCAAGGGGGGGTTGGTGAAAAACTGTTTTTT. It is translated as CASRQGGVGEKLFF.

This rearrangement joins TRBV6-5 to TRBJ2-1; the match to TRBD1 covers 9 bases. CDR1 and CDR2 (germline): MNHEY, SVGAGI. V trimming: 4 bases; J trimming: 6 bases; junction bases outside the gene matches: 10. The CDR3 spans 16 residues. CDR3 sequence: CASSLLAGTGTNEQFF. The CDR3 DNA sequence: TGTGCCAGCAGTTTGCTAGCCGGGACAGGGACCAATGAGCAGTTCTTC.

With regard to this clone: The junction departs from germline at one end; a sequencing error may be responsible. The chain combines TRBV28 with TRBJ1-2; no firm D call. Looked up from germline, CDR1 is MDHEN and CDR2 is SYDVKM. This CDR3 is 13 amino acids long. CDR3 coding DNA: TGTGCCAACAGTTTGAGGAGAGTGGGGGGCTACACCTTC. It codes for CANSLRRVGGYTF.

This clone was seen a handful of times. V usage is TRBV19 and J usage is TRBJ2-6, with D possibly being TRBD1 (6 bases). The germline gives CDR1 LNHDA, CDR2 SQIVND (reference sequence). Trimming took 3 bases from V and 2 from J, leaving 8 bases between them. This CDR3 is built from 15 residues. CDR3 protein: CASSIWGPGANVLTF. As DNA, the CDR3 is TGTGCCAGTAGTATCTGGGGGCCTGGGGCCAACGTCCTGACTTTC.

This clone was seen more than once but under ten times. The chain couples TRBV10-2 to TRBJ2-7; 7 bases are shared with TRBD2. This CDR3 spans 13 amino acids. V shed 0 bases and J 4 bases; nucleotides not matched to a gene: 0. Germline V gene data show CDR1 as WSHSY and CDR2 as SAAADI. The CDR3 nucleotides read TGCGCCAGCAGTGAGTCCGGGAGGTACGAGCAGTACTTC. Protein: CASSESGRYEQYF.

J is TRBJ1-5 and V is TRBV5-6; D possibly corresponds to TRBD1 (6 bases). The germline V gene encodes CDR1 SGHDT and CDR2 YYEEEE. V was pared by 4 bases and J by 1 base, with 15 bases between. CDR3 size: 16 residues. DNA for the CDR3: TGTGCCAGCAGCGAACAGGGAGGATACAGCAATCAGCCCCAGCATTTT. Its protein product is CASSEQGGYSNQPQHF.

The rearrangement uses TRBV15 and TRBJ2-2, with 13 positions matching TRBD2. CDR1 and CDR2 (germline): LNHNV, YYDKDF (reference sequence). CDR3 length: 17 amino acids. Losses at the gene ends were 0 bases for V and 7 bases for J; bases not matched to a gene: 5. The CDR3 is CATSRDLGTSGNGELFF. The CDR3 DNA reads as TGTGCCACCAGCAGAGATCTAGGGACTAGCGGGAACGGGGAGCTGTTTTTT.

The chain recombines TRBV28 with TRBJ1-3, with 9 bases matching TRBD1. CDR3 length equals 16 residues. After removal of 4 bases from V and 0 bases from J, the junction contained 4 bases not matched to a gene. Germline V gene sequence: CDR1 MDHEN, CDR2 SYDVKM. Written as DNA, the CDR3 is TGTGCCAGCAGTTCCACAGGGGGCGCCTCTGGAAACACCATATATTTT. Its translation: CASSSTGGASGNTIYF. Filled out from reference TRBV28 and TRBJ1-3, the complete variable domain reads DVKVTQSSRYLVKRTGEKVFLECVQDMDHENMFWYRQDPGLGLRLIYFSYDVKMKEKGDIPEGYSVSREKKERFSLILESASTNQTSMYLCASSSTGGASGNTIYFGEGSWLTVV.

This clone is a singleton in its sample. This chain connects TRBV27 to TRBJ2-7; 9 bases agree with TRBD1. The CDR3 extends over 15 amino acids. Trimming took 5 bases from V and 2 from J; bases not matched to a gene: 7. Per the germline V gene, CDR1 is MNHEY and CDR2 is SMNVEV (reference sequence). CDR3 amino acids: CASSPQTGGPYEQYF. Written as DNA, the CDR3 is TGTGCCAGCAGTCCGCAAACAGGGGGCCCCTACGAGCAGTACTTC.

The V gene is TRBV30, the J gene TRBJ2-7, with D possibly called TRBD1 or TRBD2 (5 bases each). In germline, CDR1 is GTSNPN, CDR2 SVGIG (reference sequence). The CDR3 has 13 residues. V was shortened by 8 bases and J by 4 bases, with 18 bases between the two germline ends. This CDR3 reads CATHGRGSYEQYF. The DNA of the CDR3 is TGTGCCACCCACGGCCGGGGCTCGTACGAGCAGTACTTC.

The rearrangement uses TRBV7-8 and TRBJ1-6; 8 positions match TRBD1. The germline V gene encodes CDR1 SGHVS and CDR2 FQNEAQ. J was trimmed by 9 bases and V by 3 bases; bases with no gene match: 13. This CDR3 has 17 amino acids. The CDR3 loop reads CASSFTFRQGNSSPLHF. CDR3 coding DNA: TGTGCCAGCAGCTTTACCTTCCGACAGGGGAACTCTTCACCCCTCCACTTT.

V is TRBV5-1 and J is TRBJ2-7, with D possibly being TRBD2 (7 bases). Germline V CDR1 and CDR2: SGHRS, YFSETQ. The CDR3 totals 14 residues. V lost 2 bases and J 2 bases, leaving 11 bases between the germline ends. The DNA for the CDR3 is TGCGCCAGCAGCTTTGTGGGGGGGCCCTACGAGCAGTACTTC. It specifies CASSFVGGPYEQYF.

This clone occurred a few times. The chain uses TRBV7-3 and TRBJ1-2; TRBD1 is a possible D gene (5 bases). V dropped 3 bases and J dropped 3 bases, with 8 bases sitting between them. There are 13 residues in the CDR3. Germline-derived CDR1 and CDR2 are SGHTA and FQGTGA. CDR3 coding DNA: TGTGCCAGCAGCTTCTCGGGGGACTATGGCTACACCTTC. Translation: CASSFSGDYGYTF.

On this clone: Relative to the germline gene, one junction end is altered; a read error may explain this. The chain combines TRBV7-6 with TRBJ2-7; 9 positions agree with TRBD1. CDR3 length: 12 residues. Germline V gives CDR1 SGHVS, CDR2 FNYEAQ. DNA for the CDR3: TGTGCCAGCAGCTCCTCGGGGGACAGGGTCGACTTC. Its protein product is CASSSSGDRVDF.